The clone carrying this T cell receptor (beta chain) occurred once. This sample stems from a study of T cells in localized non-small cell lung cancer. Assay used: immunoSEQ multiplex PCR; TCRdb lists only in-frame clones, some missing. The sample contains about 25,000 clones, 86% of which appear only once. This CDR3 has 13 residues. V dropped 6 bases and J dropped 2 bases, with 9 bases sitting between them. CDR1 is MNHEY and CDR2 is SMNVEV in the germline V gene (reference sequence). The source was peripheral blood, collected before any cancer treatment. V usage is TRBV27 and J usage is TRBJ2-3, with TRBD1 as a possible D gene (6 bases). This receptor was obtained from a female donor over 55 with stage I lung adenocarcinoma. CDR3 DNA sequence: TGTGCCAGCAGGGACAGCCCCACAGATACGCAGTATTTT. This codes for CASRDSPTDTQYF.